This T cell receptor (beta chain) is drawn from a study of Ad26.COV2.S vaccination and SARS-CoV-2 variants. Findings of the study overall: Reported post-vaccination CD8+ and CD4+ T cell responses to spike showed substantial breadth.

In the case of this clone: The antigen is unknown.

As to treatment: 15 to 20 received Ad26.COV2.S at low or high dose, single or two shots; about 5 received placebo; per-sample allocation not given. On day 63 after the first injection, vaccine and placebo recipients gave samples. Measured with immunoSEQ multiplex PCR; TCRdb has only the in-frame clones, and not every one. The sample consists of fewer than 800,000 clones, around 90% of them appearing once. With 0 bases clipped from V and 9 bases from J, the junction kept 2 bases outside the gene matches. The CDR3 runs 14 residues. Germline V lookup: CDR1 SGHDT, CDR2 YYEEEE. The V and J genes are TRBV5-6 and TRBJ1-6, with 8 positions matching TRBD1. Sequencing used peripheral blood, obtained in a trial of Ad26.COV2.S vaccine versus placebo. This clonotype was sampled from a person between 18 and 59 years old who received the Ad26.COV2.S COVID-19 vaccine or a placebo. DNA of the CDR3: TGTGCCAGCAGCTTGGACAGGGGGAGTTCACCCCTCCACTTT. Its protein product is CASSLDRGSSPLHF.